This TCR beta chain was found in a study of Ad26.COV2.S vaccination and SARS-CoV-2 variants. Germline V gene sequence: CDR1 SGHRS, CDR2 YFSETQ. Trimming removed 3 bases from V and 0 bases from J, with 10 bases in between. CDR3 length equals 14 residues. Treatment noted: 15 to 20 received Ad26.COV2.S at low or high dose, single or two shots; roughly five received placebo; per-sample allocation not given. Sampling was performed 63 days after the first vaccine or placebo injection. The assay was immunoSEQ multiplex PCR, and TCRdb's table has in-frame clones only and misses some. The sample records about 280,000 clones, about 90% being singletons.

Sequenced material: peripheral blood, taken in a trial of Ad26.COV2.S vaccine versus placebo. The receptor was derived from a person between 18 and 59 years old who received the Ad26.COV2.S COVID-19 vaccine or a placebo. V usage is TRBV5-1 and J usage is TRBJ2-7, with D perhaps TRBD2 (6 bases). CDR3 nucleotides: TGCGCCAGCAGCTCCGGGACTCCCTCCTACGAGCAGTACTTC. Protein product: CASSSGTPSYEQYF.